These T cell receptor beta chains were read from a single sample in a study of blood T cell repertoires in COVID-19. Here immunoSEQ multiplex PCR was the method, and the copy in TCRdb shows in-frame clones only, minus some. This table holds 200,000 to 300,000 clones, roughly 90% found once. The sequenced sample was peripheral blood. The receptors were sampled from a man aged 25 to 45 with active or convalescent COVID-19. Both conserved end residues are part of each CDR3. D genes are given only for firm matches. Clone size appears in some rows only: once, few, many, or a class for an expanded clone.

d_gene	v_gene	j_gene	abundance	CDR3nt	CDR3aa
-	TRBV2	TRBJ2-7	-	TGTGCCAGCAGGGGTGGGCAGAACTACGAGCAGTACTTC	CASRGGQNYEQYF
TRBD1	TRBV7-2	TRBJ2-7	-	TGTGCCAGCAGCCCTAACCAGGGGGCATCCTACGAGCAGTACTTC	CASSPNQGASYEQYF
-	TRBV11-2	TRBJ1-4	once	TGTGCCAGCAGCTTAGGGACAGAAAAACTGTTTTTT	CASSLGTEKLFF
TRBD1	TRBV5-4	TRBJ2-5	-	TGTGCCAGCAGCACTCCCGGGACAGGATACCAAGAGACCCAGTACTTC	CASSTPGTGYQETQYF
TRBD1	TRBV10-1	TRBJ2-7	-	TGCGCCAGCAGTGACCGGACGGGACAGGGACCTCCTTTGGGCGAGCAGTACTTC	CASSDRTGQGPPLGEQYF
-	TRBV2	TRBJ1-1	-	TGTGCCAGCAGGAATTACCCTATCTCCGACACTGAAGCTTTCTTT	CASRNYPISDTEAFF
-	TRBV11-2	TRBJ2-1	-	TGTGCCAGCAGCTTATCTTATCTGGCGGGGTCGTCCAATGAGCAGTTCTTC	CASSLSYLAGSSNEQFF
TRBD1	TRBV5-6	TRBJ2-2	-	TGTGCCAGCAGCTTAACAACAGGGGGCCCAGGCGGGGAGCTGTTTTTT	CASSLTTGGPGGELFF
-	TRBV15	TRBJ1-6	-	TGTGCCACCAGCAAAGCTCCCGGGGGGGGCTCACCCCTCCACTTT	CATSKAPGGGSPLHF
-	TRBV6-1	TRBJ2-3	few	TGTGCCAGCAGTGAAGACCCCCCGGGAGCCACAGATACGCAGTATTTT	CASSEDPPGATDTQYF
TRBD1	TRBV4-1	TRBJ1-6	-	TGCGCCAGCAGCCGCCGGACAGGAGATAATTCACCCCTCCACTTT	CASSRRTGDNSPLHF
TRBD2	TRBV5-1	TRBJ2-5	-	TGCGCCAGCAGCTTGTTCCTAGCGGGGACCTTCGAGACCCAGTACTTC	CASSLFLAGTFETQYF
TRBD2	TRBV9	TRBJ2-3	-	TGTGCCAGCAGCGTAGAGGGGGTGGCCCTAGCGGGGATTAGCACAGATACGCAGTATTTT	CASSVEGVALAGISTDTQYF
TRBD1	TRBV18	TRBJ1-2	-	TGTGCCAGCTTCGCGGGACAGGGGGCGGAGGGCTACACCTTC	CASFAGQGAEGYTF
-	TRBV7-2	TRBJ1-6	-	TGTGCCAGCAGCTCGGGACTCCTGGGGGTTTCACCCCTCCACTTT	CASSSGLLGVSPLHF